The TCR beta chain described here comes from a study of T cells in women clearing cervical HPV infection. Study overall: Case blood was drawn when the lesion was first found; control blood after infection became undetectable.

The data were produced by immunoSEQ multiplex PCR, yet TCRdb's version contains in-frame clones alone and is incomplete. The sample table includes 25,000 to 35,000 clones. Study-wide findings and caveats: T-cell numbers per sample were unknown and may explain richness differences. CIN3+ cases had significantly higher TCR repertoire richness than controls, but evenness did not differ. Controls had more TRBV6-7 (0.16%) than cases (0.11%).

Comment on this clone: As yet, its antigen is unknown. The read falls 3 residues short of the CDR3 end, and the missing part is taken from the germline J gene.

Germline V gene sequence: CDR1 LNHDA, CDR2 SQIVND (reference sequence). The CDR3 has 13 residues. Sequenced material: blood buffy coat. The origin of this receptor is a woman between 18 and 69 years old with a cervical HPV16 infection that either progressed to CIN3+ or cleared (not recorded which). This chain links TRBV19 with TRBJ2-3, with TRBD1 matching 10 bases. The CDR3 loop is CASRGTGDETQYF. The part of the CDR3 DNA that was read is TGTGCCAGTAGAGGGACAGGGGATGAGACG.